This T cell receptor beta chain emerged from a study of cytomegalovirus exposure and HLA in healthy donors. In the PCR, 60 Vbeta and 13 Jbeta primers were used. Sequenced by immunoSEQ multiplex PCR; TCRdb stores in-frame clones only, minus some. Found here are fewer than 100,000 clones, about 70% of them singletons; the top ten hold 1.2%. CDR3 length equals 16 residues. Per germline, CDR1 SEHNR and CDR2 FQNEAQ (reference sequence). After removal of 5 bases from V and 5 bases from J, the junction contained 9 bases not matched to a gene. V usage is TRBV7-9 and J usage is TRBJ2-2, with 9 bases fitting TRBD1. The TCR sequence derives from a female donor in good health and CMV-seronegative. Sequencing was carried out using PBMCs. The CDR3 bases are TGTGCCAGCAGCGACACAGGGGGCTTGTGGACCGGGGAGCTGTTTTTT. The encoded protein is CASSDTGGLWTGELFF.